This section outlines one TCR beta chain sequence together with its context. Produced via immunoSEQ multiplex PCR; TCRdb's table is partial and in-frame only. The table lists 200,000 to 250,000 clones, approximately 90% of them singletons. Germline CDR1 SGHDT, CDR2 YYEEEE. V gave up 2 bases and J gave up 4 bases; unmatched junction bases: 5. The CDR3 spans 16 residues. This sample was included in a study of blood T cell repertoires in COVID-19. Turning to the study itself: T cells, B-cell-depleted T cells, or PBMCs supplied cDNA or gDNA.

Sequenced: peripheral blood. This receptor was taken from a man in his 60s with COVID-19, enrolled during active disease. V is TRBV5-6 and J is TRBJ2-2, with 10 bases lining up with TRBD2. The DNA for the CDR3 is TGTGCCAGCAGCTTAGCGGGAGGGTTCTTCACCGGGGAGCTGTTTTTT. It codes for CASSLAGGFFTGELFF.